A selection of T cell receptor beta chains follows, all from one sample in a study of blood T cell repertoires in COVID-19. TCRdb keeps only in-frame clones here, not all; method: immunoSEQ multiplex PCR. This sample has 310,000 or so clones, with 75% to 90% found just once. The specimen sequenced was peripheral blood. The receptors derive from a woman aged 50 to 60 who had recovered from COVID-19. Each CDR3 is given with its conserved first and last residue. A D gene is named only where the DNA matches it firmly.

TRBV20-1	TRBJ2-7	NA	CSASGTYEQYF
TRBV19	TRBJ1-2	NA	CASRLGQNYGYTF
TRBV4-2	TRBJ2-2	TRBD1	CASSHRGGQGDTGELFF
TRBV19	TRBJ1-6	NA	CASSILESPLHF
TRBV6-2/TRBV6-3	TRBJ2-3	NA	CASSYWEQDTQYF
TRBV6-2/TRBV6-3	TRBJ2-5	NA	CASSYSLAQTQETQYF
TRBV18	TRBJ1-4	NA	CASSPEGLGGSSNEKLFF
TRBV6-6	TRBJ2-7	NA	CASSYSGSATYEQYF
TRBV7-2	TRBJ1-2	NA	CASSLASGANYGYTF
TRBV19	TRBJ1-2	TRBD1	CALSPHRDRVRGYTF
TRBV19	TRBJ1-1	NA	CASSIDMTGRTNTEAFF
TRBV6-2/TRBV6-3	TRBJ1-2	TRBD1	CASSYSGQGFYGYTF
TRBV24-1	TRBJ2-2	NA	CATSDFGVSGELFF
TRBV7-8	TRBJ2-7	TRBD1	CASSFSEGATTGSYEQYF
TRBV9	TRBJ1-1	NA	CASSVVGQGYMNTEAFF
TRBV9	TRBJ2-3	NA	CASSVEQRTDTQYF
TRBV5-6	TRBJ2-1	NA	CASSFSSHSYNEQFF
TRBV5-4	TRBJ1-1	TRBD1	CASSLAEQGRTEAFF
TRBV7-2	TRBJ1-1	NA	CASSLAPGQSEAFF
TRBV7-8	TRBJ2-7	NA	CASSIRSRSGEQYF
TRBV3-1/TRBV3-2	TRBJ1-6	NA	CASSRHQTPNAPLHF
TRBV5-1	TRBJ2-6	TRBD2	CASSSGLSGFSGANVLTF
TRBV5-8	TRBJ1-6	TRBD1	CASSRRQGGNSPLHF
TRBV28	TRBJ2-1	NA	CASSFPGNRVDEQFF